This TCR beta chain was sequenced for a study of cytomegalovirus exposure and HLA in healthy donors. Study-level information: Ancestry clustering placed more than 65% of several hundred genotyped donors in the Caucasian-associated cluster. General observations from the study: 164 TCR beta chains were listed as cytomegalovirus-associated. It was reported that TCR beta sequences correctly inferred the HLA-A and HLA-B alleles for most subjects.

Use of 60 Vbeta and 13 Jbeta primers characterized the PCR. Profiling relied on immunoSEQ multiplex PCR, and the TCRdb table lists in-frame clones only, not all of them. The table has some 140,000 clones, around 81% seen once. CDR3 length: 14 amino acids. Trimming took off 5 bases at V and 6 bases at J, with 13 bases between the two ends. Germline lookup yields CDR1 SEHNR and CDR2 FQNEAQ (reference sequence). Points on this clone: What it binds is not known.

The sample taken for sequencing was PBMCs. This TCR derives from a woman between 40 and 55 years old in good health and CMV-seropositive. The rearrangement links TRBV7-9 to TRBJ2-2; D may be TRBD1 (6 bases). The CDR3 reads CASSPVKGAGELFF. CDR3 bases: TGTGCCAGCAGCCCCGTTAAGGGGGCCGGGGAGCTGTTTTTT.